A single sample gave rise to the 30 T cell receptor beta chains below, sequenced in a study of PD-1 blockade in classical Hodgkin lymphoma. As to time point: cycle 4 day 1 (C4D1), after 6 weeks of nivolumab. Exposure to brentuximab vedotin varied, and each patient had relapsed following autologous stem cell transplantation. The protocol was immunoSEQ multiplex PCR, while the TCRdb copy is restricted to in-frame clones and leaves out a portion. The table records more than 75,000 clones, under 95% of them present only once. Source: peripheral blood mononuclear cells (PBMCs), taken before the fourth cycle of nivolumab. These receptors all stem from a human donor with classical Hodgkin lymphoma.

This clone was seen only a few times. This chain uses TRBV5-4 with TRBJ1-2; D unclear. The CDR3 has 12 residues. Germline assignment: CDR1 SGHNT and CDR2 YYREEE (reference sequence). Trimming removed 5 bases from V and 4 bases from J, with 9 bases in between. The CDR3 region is CASRLDTYGYTF. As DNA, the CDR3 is TGTGCCAGCAGACTTGACACCTATGGCTACACCTTC.

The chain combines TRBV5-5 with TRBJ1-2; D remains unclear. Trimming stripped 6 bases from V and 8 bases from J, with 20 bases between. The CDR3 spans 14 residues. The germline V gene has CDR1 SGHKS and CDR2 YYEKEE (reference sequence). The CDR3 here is CASTLSWDVDGYTF. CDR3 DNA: TGTGCCAGCACCCTATCTTGGGATGTGGACGGCTACACCTTC.

CDR3 in DNA: TGCGCCAGCAGCTTGAAGGGGGCTAGCGGGGGCACCTACAATGAGCAGTTCTTC. This translates into CASSLKGASGGTYNEQFF. The J gene is TRBJ2-1, the V gene TRBV5-1; TRBD2 matches at 10 bases. CDR1 SGHRS and CDR2 YFSETQ come from the germline V gene. The length of the CDR3 is 18 residues. Trimming removed 1 base from V and 2 bases from J; junction bases left unmatched: 9.

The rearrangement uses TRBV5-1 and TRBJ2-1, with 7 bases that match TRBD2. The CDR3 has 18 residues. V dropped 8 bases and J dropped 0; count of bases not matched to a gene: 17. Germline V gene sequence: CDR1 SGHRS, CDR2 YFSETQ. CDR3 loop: CASRASSSAGSSYNEQFF. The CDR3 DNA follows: TGCGCCAGTCGCGCGTCGTCCTCAGCGGGGAGCTCCTACAATGAGCAGTTCTTC. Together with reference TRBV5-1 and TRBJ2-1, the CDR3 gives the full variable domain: KAGVTQTPRYLIKTRGQQVTLSCSPISGHRSVSWYQQTPGQGLQFLFEYFSETQRNKGNFPGRFSGRQFSNSRSEMNVSTLELGDSALYLCASRASSSAGSSYNEQFFGPGTRLTVL.

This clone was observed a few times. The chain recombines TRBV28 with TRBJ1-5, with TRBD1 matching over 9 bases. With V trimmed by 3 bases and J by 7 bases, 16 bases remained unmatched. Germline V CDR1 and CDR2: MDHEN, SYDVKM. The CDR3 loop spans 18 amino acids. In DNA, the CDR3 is TGTGCCAGCAGTTTTATGTTCCTGAATACAGGGGGCATCCAGCCCCAGCATTTT. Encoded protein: CASSFMFLNTGGIQPQHF. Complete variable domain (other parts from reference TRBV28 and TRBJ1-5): DVKVTQSSRYLVKRTGEKVFLECVQDMDHENMFWYRQDPGLGLRLIYFSYDVKMKEKGDIPEGYSVSREKKERFSLILESASTNQTSMYLCASSFMFLNTGGIQPQHFGDGTRLSIL.

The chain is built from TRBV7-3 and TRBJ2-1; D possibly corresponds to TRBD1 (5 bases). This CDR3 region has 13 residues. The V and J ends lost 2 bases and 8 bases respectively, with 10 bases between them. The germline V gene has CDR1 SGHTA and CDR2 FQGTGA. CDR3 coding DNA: TGTGCCAGCAGCTTAGGGCTAGGGGATGAGCAGTTCTTC. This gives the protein CASSLGLGDEQFF.

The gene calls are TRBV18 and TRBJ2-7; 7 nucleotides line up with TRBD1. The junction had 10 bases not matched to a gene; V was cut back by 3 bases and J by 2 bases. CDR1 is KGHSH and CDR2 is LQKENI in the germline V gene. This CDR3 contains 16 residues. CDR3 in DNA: TGTGCCAGCTCACCCGACAGGGTTTCGGCTACCTACGAGCAGTACTTC. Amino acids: CASSPDRVSATYEQYF.

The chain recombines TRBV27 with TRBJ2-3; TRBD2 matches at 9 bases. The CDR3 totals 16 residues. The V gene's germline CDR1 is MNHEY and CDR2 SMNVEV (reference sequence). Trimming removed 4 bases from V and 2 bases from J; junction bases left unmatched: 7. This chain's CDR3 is CASSSLTSGHTDTQYF. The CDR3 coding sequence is TGTGCCAGCAGTTCCCTGACTAGCGGCCACACAGATACGCAGTATTTT.

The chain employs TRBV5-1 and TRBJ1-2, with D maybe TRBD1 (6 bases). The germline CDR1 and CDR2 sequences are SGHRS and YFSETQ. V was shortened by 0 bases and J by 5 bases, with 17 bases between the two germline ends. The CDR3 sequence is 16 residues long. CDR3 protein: CASSLATGQVWYGYTF. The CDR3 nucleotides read TGCGCCAGCAGCTTGGCAACGGGACAAGTTTGGTATGGCTACACCTTC.

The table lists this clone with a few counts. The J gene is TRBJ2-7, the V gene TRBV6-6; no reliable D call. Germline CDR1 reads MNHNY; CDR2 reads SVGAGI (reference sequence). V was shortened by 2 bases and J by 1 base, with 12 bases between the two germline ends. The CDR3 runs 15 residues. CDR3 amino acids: CASSYPTRGSYEQYF. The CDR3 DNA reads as TGTGCCAGCAGTTACCCGACAAGAGGATCCTACGAGCAGTACTTC.

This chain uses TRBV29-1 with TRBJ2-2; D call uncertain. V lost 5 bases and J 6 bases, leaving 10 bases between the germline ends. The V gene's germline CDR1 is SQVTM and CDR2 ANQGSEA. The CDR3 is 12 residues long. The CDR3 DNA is TGCAGCGTTCCCAGGTCACCCGGGGAGCTGTTTTTT. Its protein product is CSVPRSPGELFF.

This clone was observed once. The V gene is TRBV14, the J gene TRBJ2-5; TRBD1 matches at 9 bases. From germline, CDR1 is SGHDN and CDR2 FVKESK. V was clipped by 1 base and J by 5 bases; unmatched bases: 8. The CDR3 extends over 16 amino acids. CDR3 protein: CASSQGDRVFAETQYF. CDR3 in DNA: TGTGCCAGCAGCCAAGGGGACAGGGTTTTTGCGGAGACCCAGTACTTC. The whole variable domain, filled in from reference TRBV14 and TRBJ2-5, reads EAGVTQFPSHSVIEKGQTVTLRCDPISGHDNLYWYRRVMGKEIKFLLHFVKESKQDESGMPNNRFLAERTGGTYSTLKVQPAELEDSGVYFCASSQGDRVFAETQYFGPGTRLLVL.

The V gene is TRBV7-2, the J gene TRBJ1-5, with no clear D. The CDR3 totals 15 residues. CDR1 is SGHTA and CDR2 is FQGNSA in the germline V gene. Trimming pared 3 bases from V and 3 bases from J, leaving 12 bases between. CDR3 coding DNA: TGTGCCAGCAGCTTGTTATCAGGTTCCAATCAGCCCCAGCATTTT. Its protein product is CASSLLSGSNQPQHF.

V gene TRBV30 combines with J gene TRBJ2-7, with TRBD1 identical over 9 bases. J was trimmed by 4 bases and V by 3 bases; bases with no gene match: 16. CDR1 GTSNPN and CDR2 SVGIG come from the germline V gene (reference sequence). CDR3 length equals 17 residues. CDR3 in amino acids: CAWSGTGRDRVVYEQYF. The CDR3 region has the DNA TGTGCCTGGAGCGGTACGGGCAGGGACAGGGTTGTATACGAGCAGTACTTC.

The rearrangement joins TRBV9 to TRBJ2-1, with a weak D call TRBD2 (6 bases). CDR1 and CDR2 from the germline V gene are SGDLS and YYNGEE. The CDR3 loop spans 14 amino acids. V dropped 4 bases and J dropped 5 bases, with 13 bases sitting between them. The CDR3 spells CASSPPDYHNEQFF. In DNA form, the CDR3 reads TGTGCCAGCAGCCCTCCGGACTACCACAATGAGCAGTTCTTC.

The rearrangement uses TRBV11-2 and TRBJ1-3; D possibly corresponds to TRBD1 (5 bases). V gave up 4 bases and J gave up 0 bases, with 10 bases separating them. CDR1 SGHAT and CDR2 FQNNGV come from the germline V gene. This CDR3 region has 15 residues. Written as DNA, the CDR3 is TGTGCCAGCAGCTCCCAGGGCTCCTCTGGAAACACCATATATTTT. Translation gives CASSSQGSSGNTIYF.

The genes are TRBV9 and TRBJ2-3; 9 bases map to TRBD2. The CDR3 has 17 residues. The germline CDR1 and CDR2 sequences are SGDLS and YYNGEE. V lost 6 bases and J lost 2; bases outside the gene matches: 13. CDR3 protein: CASTDRRAGGPTDTQYF. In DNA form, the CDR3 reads TGTGCCAGCACAGATCGTCGGGCGGGAGGGCCCACAGATACGCAGTATTTT.

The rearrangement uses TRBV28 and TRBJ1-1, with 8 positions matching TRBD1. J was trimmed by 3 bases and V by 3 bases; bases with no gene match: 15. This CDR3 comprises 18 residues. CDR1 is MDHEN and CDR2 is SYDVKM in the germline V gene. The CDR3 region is CASSFPFIQGEEDTEAFF. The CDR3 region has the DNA TGTGCCAGCAGTTTCCCCTTCATACAGGGGGAAGAGGACACTGAAGCTTTCTTT.

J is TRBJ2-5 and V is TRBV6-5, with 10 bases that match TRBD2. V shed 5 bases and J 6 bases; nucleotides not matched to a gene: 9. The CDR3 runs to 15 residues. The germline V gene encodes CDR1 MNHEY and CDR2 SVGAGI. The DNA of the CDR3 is TGTGCCAGCAGTGGTTATACTAGCGGGATGAAGACCCAGTACTTC. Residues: CASSGYTSGMKTQYF.

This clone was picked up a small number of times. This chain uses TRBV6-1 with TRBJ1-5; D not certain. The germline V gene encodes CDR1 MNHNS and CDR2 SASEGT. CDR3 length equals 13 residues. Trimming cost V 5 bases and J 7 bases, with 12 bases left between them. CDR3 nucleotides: TGTGCCAGCAGTACGGGGATAGGACAGCCCCAGCATTTT. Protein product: CASSTGIGQPQHF.

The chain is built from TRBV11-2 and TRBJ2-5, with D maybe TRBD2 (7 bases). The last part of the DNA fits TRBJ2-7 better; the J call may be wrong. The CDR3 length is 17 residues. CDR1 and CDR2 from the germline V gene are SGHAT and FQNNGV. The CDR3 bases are TGTGCCAGCAGCCGAAGGAGGGGGGAGGGTCCATTATACGAGCAGTACTTC. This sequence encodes CASSRRRGEGPLYEQYF.

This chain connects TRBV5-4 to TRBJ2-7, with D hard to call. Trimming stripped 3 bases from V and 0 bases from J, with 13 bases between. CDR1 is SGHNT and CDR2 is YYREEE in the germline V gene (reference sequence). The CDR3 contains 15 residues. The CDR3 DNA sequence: TGTGCCAGCAGCTATGGGCGAGGCCCCTCCTACGAGCAGTACTTC. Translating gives CASSYGRGPSYEQYF.

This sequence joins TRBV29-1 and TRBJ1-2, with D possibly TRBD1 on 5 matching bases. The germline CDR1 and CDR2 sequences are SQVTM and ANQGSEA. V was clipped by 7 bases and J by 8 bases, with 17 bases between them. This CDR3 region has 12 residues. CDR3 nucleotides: TGCAGCGCCCCGGGGCAGCGTCAAGGCTACACCTTC. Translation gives CSAPGQRQGYTF.

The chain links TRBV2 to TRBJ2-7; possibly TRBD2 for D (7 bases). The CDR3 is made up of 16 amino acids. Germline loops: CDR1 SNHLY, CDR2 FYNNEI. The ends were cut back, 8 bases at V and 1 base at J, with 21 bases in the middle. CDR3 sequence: CASLRGGWTESYEQYF. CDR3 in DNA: TGTGCCAGCTTGAGGGGGGGGTGGACTGAATCCTACGAGCAGTACTTC.

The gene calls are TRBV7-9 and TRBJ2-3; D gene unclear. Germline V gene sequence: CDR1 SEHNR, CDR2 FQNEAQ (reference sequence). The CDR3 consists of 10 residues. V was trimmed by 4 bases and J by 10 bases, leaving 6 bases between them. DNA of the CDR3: TGTGCCAGCAGCTACCCGGCGCAGTATTTT. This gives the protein CASSYPAQYF.

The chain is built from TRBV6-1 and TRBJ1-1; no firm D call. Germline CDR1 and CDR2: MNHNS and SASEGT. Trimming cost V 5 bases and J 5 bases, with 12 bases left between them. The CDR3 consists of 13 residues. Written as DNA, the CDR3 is TGTGCCAGCAGTAGGGTATTTGGGACTGAAGCTTTCTTT. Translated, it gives CASSRVFGTEAFF.

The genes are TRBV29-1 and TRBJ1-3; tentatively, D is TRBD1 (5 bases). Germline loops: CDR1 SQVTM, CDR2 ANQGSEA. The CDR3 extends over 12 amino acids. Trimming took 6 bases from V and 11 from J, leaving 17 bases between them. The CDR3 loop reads CSVKGTRGAIYF. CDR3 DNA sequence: TGCAGCGTCAAAGGGACTCGGGGCGCCATATATTTT.

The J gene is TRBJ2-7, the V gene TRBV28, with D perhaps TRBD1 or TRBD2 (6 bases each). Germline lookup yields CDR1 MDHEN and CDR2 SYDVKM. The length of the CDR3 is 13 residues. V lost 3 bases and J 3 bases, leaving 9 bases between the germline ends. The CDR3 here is CASSLGGIYEQYF. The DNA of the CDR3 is TGTGCCAGCAGTTTGGGGGGCATCTACGAGCAGTACTTC.

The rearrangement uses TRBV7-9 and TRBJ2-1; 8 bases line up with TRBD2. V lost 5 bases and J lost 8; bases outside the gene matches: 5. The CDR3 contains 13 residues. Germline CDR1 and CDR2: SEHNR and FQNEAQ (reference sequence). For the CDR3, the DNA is TGTGCCAGCAGCATTCTACTAGCGGATGAGCAGTTCTTC. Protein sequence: CASSILLADEQFF.

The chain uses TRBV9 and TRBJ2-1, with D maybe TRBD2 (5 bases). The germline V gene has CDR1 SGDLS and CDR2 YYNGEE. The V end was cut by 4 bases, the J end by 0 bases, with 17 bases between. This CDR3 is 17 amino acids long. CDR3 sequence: CASSPPTRENSYNEQFF. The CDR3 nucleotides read TGTGCCAGCAGCCCCCCGACGAGGGAGAACTCCTACAATGAGCAGTTCTTC.